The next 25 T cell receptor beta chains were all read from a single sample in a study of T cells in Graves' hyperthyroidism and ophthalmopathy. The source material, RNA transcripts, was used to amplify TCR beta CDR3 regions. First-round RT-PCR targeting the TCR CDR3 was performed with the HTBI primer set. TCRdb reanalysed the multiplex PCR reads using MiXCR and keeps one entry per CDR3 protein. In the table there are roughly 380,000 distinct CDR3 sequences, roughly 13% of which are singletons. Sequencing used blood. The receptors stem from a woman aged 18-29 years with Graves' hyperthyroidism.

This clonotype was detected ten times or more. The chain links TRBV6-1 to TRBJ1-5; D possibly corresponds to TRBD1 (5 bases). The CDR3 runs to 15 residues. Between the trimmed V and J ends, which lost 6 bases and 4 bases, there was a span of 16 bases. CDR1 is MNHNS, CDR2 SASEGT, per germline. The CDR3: CASRSPGRGNQPQHF. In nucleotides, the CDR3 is TGTGCCAGCAGGAGCCCGGGACGTGGGAATCAGCCCCAGCATTTT.

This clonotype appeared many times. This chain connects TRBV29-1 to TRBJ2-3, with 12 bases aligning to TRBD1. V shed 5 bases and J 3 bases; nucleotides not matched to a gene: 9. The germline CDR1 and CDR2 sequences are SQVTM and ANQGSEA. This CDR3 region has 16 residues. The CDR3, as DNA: TGCAGCGTTCAAAAGGGACAGGGGGCTCGGACAGATACGCAGTATTTT. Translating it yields CSVQKGQGARTDTQYF.

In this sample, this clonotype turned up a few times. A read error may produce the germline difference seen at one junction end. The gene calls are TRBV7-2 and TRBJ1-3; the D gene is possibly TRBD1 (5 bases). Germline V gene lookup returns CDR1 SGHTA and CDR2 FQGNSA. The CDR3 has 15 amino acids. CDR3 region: CASGLSGHSGNTIYF. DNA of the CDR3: TGTGCCAGCGGCTTGTCTGGACACTCTGGAAACACCATATATTTT.

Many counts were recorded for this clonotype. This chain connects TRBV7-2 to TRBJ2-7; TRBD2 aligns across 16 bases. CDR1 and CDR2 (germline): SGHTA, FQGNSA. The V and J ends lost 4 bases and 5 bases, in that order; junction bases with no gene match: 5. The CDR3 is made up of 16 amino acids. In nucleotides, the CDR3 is TGTGCCAGCAGCTCAGGGGGACTAGCGGGAGGGGACGAGCAGTACTTC. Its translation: CASSSGGLAGGDEQYF.

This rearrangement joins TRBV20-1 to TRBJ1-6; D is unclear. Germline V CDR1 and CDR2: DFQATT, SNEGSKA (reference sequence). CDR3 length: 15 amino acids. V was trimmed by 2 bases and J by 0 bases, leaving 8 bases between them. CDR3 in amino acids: CSARSGSSYNSPLHF. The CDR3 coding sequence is TGCAGTGCTAGATCGGGGAGCTCCTATAATTCACCCCTCCACTTT.

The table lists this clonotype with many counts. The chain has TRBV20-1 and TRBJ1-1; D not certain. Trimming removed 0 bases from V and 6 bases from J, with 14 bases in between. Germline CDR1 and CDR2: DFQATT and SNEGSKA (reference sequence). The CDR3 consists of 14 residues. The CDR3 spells CSAREPRGMAEAFF. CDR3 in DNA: TGCAGTGCTAGAGAGCCCCGTGGTATGGCTGAAGCTTTCTTT.

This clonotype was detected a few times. The CDR3 loop is CASSLSDRGGNQPQHF. CDR3 nucleotide sequence: TGTGCCAGCTCACTCTCGGACAGGGGAGGAAATCAGCCCCAGCATTTT. The chain carries TRBV18 and TRBJ1-5; 9 bases line up with TRBD1. Trimming cost V 4 bases and J 4 bases; bases outside gene matches: 8. Germline V CDR1 and CDR2: KGHSH, LQKENI. CDR3 size: 16 residues.

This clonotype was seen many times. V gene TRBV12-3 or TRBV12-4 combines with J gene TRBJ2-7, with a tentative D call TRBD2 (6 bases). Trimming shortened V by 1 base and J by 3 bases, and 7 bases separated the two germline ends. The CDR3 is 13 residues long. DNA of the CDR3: TGTGCCAGCAGTTTAGGGACTATCTACGAGCAGTACTTC. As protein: CASSLGTIYEQYF.

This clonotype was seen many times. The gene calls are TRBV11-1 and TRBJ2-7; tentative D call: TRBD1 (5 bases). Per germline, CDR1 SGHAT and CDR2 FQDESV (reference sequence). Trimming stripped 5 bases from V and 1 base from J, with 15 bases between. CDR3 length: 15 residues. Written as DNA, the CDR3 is TGTGCCAGCAGCCCAAGCACAGGCGCTTCCTACGAGCAGTACTTC. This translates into CASSPSTGASYEQYF.

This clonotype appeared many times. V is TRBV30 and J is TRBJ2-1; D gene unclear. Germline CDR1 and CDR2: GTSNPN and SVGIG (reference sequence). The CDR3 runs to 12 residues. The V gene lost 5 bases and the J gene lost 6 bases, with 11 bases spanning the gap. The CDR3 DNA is TGTGCCTGGGGACCCCTCGCCAATGAGCAGTTCTTC. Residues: CAWGPLANEQFF.

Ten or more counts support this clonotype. The CDR3 coding sequence is TGTGCCAGCAGTTTCCAGGGGGCGATCTACGAGCAGTACTTC. This codes for CASSFQGAIYEQYF. The chain couples TRBV28 to TRBJ2-7; 8 bases align to TRBD1. The CDR3 is 14 amino acids. Germline trimming cut 3 bases from V and 3 bases from J; bases unmatched to any gene: 4. From germline, CDR1 is MDHEN and CDR2 SYDVKM.

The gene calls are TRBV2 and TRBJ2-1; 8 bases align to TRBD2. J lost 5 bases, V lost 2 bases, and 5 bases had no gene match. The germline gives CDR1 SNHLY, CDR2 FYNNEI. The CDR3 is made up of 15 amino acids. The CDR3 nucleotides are TGTGCCAGCAGTGAAAGCGGGAGTGTCGACAATGAGCAGTTCTTC. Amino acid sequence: CASSESGSVDNEQFF.

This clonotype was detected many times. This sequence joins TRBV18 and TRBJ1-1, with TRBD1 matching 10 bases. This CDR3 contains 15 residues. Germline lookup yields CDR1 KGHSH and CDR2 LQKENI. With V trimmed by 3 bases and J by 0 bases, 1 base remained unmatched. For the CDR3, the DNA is TGTGCCAGCTCACCGACAGGGGGCCTGAACACTGAAGCTTTCTTT. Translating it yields CASSPTGGLNTEAFF.

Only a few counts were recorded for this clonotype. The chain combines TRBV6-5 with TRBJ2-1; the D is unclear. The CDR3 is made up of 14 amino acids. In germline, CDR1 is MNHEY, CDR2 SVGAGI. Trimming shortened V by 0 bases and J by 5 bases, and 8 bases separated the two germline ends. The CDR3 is CASSYSGRNNEQFF. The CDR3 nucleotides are TGTGCCAGCAGTTACTCAGGACGGAACAATGAGCAGTTCTTC.

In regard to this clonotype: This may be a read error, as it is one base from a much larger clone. CDR3 residues: CSVGEGTRRDEQFF. Here the CDR3 DNA reads TGCAGCGTTGGAGAGGGGACAAGACGGGATGAGCAGTTCTTC. The chain has TRBV29-1 and TRBJ2-1, with D possibly TRBD1 on 6 matching bases. CDR3 length: 14 amino acids. Germline V gene lookup returns CDR1 SQVTM and CDR2 ANQGSEA. The V and J ends lost 4 bases and 8 bases respectively, with 18 bases between them.

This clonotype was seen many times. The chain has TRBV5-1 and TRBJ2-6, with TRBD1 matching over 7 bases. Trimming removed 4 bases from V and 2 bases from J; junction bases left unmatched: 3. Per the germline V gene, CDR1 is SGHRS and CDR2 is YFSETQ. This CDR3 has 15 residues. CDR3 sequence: CASSDDRAGANVLTF. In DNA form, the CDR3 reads TGCGCCAGCAGCGACGACAGGGCTGGGGCCAACGTCCTGACTTTC.

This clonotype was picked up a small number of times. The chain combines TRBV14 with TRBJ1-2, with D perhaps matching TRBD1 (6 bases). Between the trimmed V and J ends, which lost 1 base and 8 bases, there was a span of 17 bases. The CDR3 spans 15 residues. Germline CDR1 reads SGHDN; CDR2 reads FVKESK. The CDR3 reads CASSQGSRGRTGYTF. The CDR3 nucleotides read TGTGCCAGCAGCCAAGGGAGCAGGGGACGAACCGGCTACACCTTC. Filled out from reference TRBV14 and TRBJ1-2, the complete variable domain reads EAGVTQFPSHSVIEKGQTVTLRCDPISGHDNLYWYRRVMGKEIKFLLHFVKESKQDESGMPNNRFLAERTGGTYSTLKVQPAELEDSGVYFCASSQGSRGRTGYTFGSGTRLTVV.

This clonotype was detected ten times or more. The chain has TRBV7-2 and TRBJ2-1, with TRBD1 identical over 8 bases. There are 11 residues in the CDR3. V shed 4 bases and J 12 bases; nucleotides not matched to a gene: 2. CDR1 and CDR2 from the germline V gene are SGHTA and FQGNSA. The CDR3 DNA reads TGTGCCAGCAGCTCAGGGGGCGGGCAGTTCTTC. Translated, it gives CASSSGGGQFF.

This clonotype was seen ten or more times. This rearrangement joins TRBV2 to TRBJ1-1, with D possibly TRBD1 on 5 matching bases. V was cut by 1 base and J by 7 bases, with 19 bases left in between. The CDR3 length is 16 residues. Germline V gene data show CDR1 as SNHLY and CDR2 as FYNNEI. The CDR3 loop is CASSEGRSQGGGEAFF. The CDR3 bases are TGTGCCAGCAGTGAAGGGAGGTCGCAGGGAGGAGGTGAAGCTTTCTTT.

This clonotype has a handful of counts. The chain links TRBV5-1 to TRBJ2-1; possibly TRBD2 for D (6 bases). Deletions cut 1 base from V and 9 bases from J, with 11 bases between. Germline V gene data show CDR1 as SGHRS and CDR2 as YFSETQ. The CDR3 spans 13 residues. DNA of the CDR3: TGCGCCAGCAGCTTGAATTCCGGGGGTGAGCAGTTCTTC. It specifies CASSLNSGGEQFF.

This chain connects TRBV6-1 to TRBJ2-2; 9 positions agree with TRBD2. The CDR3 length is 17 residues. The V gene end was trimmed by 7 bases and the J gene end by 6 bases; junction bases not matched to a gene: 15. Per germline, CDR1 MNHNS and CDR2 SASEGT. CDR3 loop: CASMWGLAKGRAGELFF. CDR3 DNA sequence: TGTGCCAGCATGTGGGGACTAGCTAAGGGACGGGCCGGGGAGCTGTTTTTT.

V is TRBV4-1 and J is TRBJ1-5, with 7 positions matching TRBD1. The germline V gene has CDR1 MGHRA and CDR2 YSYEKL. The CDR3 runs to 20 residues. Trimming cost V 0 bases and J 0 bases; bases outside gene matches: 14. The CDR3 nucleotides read TGCGCCAGCAGCCAAGACCGGGAGGGAAGAGGGGGCCGTAGCAATCAGCCCCAGCATTTT. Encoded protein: CASSQDREGRGGRSNQPQHF.

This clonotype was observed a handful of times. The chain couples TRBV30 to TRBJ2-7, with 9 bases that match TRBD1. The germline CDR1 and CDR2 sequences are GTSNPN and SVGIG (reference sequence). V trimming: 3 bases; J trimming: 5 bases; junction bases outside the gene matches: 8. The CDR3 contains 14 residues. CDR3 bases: TGTGCCTGGAGCATACAGGGGGCGGTCCACGAGCAGTACTTC. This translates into CAWSIQGAVHEQYF.

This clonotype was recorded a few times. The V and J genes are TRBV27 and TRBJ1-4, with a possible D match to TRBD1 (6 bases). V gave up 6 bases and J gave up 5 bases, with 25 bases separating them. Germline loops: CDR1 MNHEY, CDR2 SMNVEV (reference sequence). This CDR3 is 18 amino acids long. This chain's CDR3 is CASSLTSRSGGGNEKLFF. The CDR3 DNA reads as TGTGCCAGCAGCCTCACGTCACGATCCGGAGGGGGGAATGAAAAACTGTTTTTT.

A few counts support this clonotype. The chain's CDR3 is CSARPLANTGELFF. The CDR3 region has the DNA TGCAGTGCTAGACCACTCGCGAACACCGGGGAGCTGTTTTTT. The rearrangement joins TRBV20-1 to TRBJ2-2; D gene uncertain. The CDR3 extends over 14 amino acids. Trimming pared 2 bases from V and 0 bases from J, leaving 7 bases between. Germline values: CDR1 DFQATT, CDR2 SNEGSKA (reference sequence).